This T cell receptor beta chain was found in a study of vaccination effects on CD4 cells after COVID-19. ViraFEST used viral peptide pools to expand antigen-specific CD4+ T cells before sequencing. The culture ran for roughly 10 days before CD4+ T cells were isolated. Prior SARS-CoV-2 infection was absent in the vaccine recipients, as shown by negative nucleocapsid antibodies. Comment on this clone: The antigen is undetermined.

Trimming took off 1 base at V and 4 bases at J, with 13 bases between the two ends. CDR1 MNHNS and CDR2 SASEGT come from the germline V gene. This CDR3 has 15 residues. Generated by immunoSEQ multiplex PCR, the TCRdb table keeps only in-frame clones and is missing some. The table shows about 31,000 clones, with roughly two thirds occurring only once. The sample in question was CD4+ T cells from PBMCs cultured with HCoV-229E spike peptides, obtained before COVID-19 vaccination. This clonotype was obtained from a human donor who received a COVID-19 vaccine. The chain links TRBV6-1 to TRBJ1-1; the D is unclear. The CDR3 loop is CASSEVWGKSTEAFF. CDR3 sequence (DNA): TGTGCCAGCAGTGAAGTGTGGGGTAAGAGCACTGAAGCTTTCTTT.